A single sample is the source of the 9 T cell receptor beta chains below, sequenced in a study of T cell responses to AZD1222 COVID-19 vaccine. Using immunoSEQ multiplex PCR, the repertoire was profiled, and TCRdb retains in-frame clones only, with some absent. The top ten hold roughly 5% of the sample, which has around 89,000 clones, 75% to 90% seen once. The material was peripheral blood, obtained 28 days after the second AZD1222 dose. These receptors all come from an adult who received the AZD1222 COVID-19 vaccine.

J is TRBJ2-1 and V is TRBV2; 8 bases map to TRBD2. In germline, CDR1 is SNHLY, CDR2 FYNNEI. The CDR3 consists of 15 residues. J was trimmed by 2 bases and V by 6 bases; bases with no gene match: 6. CDR3 region: CASRSNGGAYNEQFF. CDR3 DNA: TGTGCCAGCAGGTCGAACGGGGGGGCCTACAATGAGCAGTTCTTC.

This chain uses TRBV18 with TRBJ2-1; 8 nucleotides align to TRBD1. The CDR3 is 15 residues long. Germline-derived CDR1 and CDR2 are KGHSH and LQKENI. The ends lost 6 bases at V and 4 bases at J; junction bases unmatched: 8. This CDR3 reads CASSTGTGEYNEQFF. DNA of the CDR3: TGTGCCAGCTCCACCGGGACAGGAGAGTACAATGAGCAGTTCTTC.

This clone was seen more than once but under ten times. The rearrangement uses TRBV6-2 or TRBV6-3 and TRBJ1-1; 9 bases agree with TRBD1. Trimming removed 5 bases from V and 4 bases from J; junction bases left unmatched: 2. Germline CDR1 is MNHEY and CDR2 is SVGEGT. The CDR3 is 13 amino acids. The CDR3 nucleotides read TGTGCCAGCAGTCAGACAGGGGGCACTGAAGCTTTCTTT. Translation gives CASSQTGGTEAFF.

The V gene is TRBV4-1, the J gene TRBJ2-1, with 10 bases matching TRBD2. Germline V gives CDR1 MGHRA, CDR2 YSYEKL. The CDR3 has 18 residues. The trim removed 0 bases at V and 3 bases at J, leaving 8 bases unmatched. CDR3 amino acids: CASSQDSPSGGLYNEQFF. The CDR3 DNA follows: TGCGCCAGCAGCCAAGATTCCCCTAGCGGGGGCCTCTACAATGAGCAGTTCTTC.

The rearrangement links TRBV2 to TRBJ1-1; D is perhaps TRBD1 (5 bases). V dropped 1 base and J dropped 4 bases, with 10 bases sitting between them. CDR3 length: 14 amino acids. Germline CDR1 SNHLY, CDR2 FYNNEI. The CDR3 loop reads CASSEEGGVTEAFF. The CDR3 region has the DNA TGTGCCAGCAGTGAAGAGGGAGGGGTCACTGAAGCTTTCTTT. The variable domain in full, completed from reference TRBV2 and TRBJ1-1, reads EPEVTQTPSHQVTQMGQEVILRCVPISNHLYFYWYRQILGQKVEFLVSFYNNEISEKSEIFDDQFSVERPDGSNFTLKIRSTKLEDSAMYFCASSEEGGVTEAFFGQGTRLTVV.

The genes are TRBV5-8 and TRBJ2-1; D is uncertain. Trimming took off 2 bases at V and 6 bases at J, with 3 bases between the two ends. The CDR3 length is 11 residues. Germline CDR1 reads SGHTS; CDR2 reads YDEGEE. The CDR3 DNA is TGTGCCAGCAGCTTTTTCAATGAGCAGTTCTTC. This gives the protein CASSFFNEQFF.

The V gene is TRBV6-1, the J gene TRBJ1-2; D unresolved. V was shortened by 2 bases and J by 2 bases, with 6 bases between the two germline ends. Germline lookup yields CDR1 MNHNS and CDR2 SASEGT. The CDR3 covers 13 residues. Here the CDR3 reads CASSERVNYGYTF. DNA for the CDR3: TGTGCCAGCAGTGAAAGAGTAAACTATGGCTACACCTTC.

The chain links TRBV2 to TRBJ1-6; a possible D gene is TRBD1 (5 bases). Trimming removed 6 bases from V and 1 base from J, with 10 bases in between. From germline, CDR1 is SNHLY and CDR2 FYNNEI. The CDR3 covers 15 residues. The CDR3: CASSRASSYNSPLHF. CDR3 DNA sequence: TGTGCCAGCAGCAGGGCGAGTTCCTATAATTCACCCCTCCACTTT.

The CDR3 reads CASSFRGGGSYNEQFF. The CDR3 DNA follows: TGTGCCAGCAGCTTCAGGGGAGGTGGTTCCTACAATGAGCAGTTCTTC. The V and J genes are TRBV13 and TRBJ2-1; D possibly matches TRBD1 or TRBD2 (6 bases each). The CDR3 length is 16 residues. The germline V gene has CDR1 PRHDT and CDR2 FYEKMQ (reference sequence). The V end was cut by 3 bases, the J end by 1 base, with 13 bases between.